The rows below give T cell receptor beta chains drawn from one sample of a study of blood T cells in healthy people across ages. Each CDR3 protein gets one entry after TCRdb re-called the 5' RACE reads with MiXCR. The data show roughly 1,500,000 distinct CDR3 sequences, approximately 32% seen once. Sequenced material: blood. The receptors derive from a woman aged 25-40 years in good health. The CDR3 runs from the conserved cysteine through the conserved F or W. Each record gives: clone size, J gene, V gene, CDR3 length, D gene, CDR3 protein, CDR3 DNA. D genes are given only for firm matches. For some rows the clone size is stated as once, few or many, or as a class when expanded; others skip it.

clone_size: many; j_call: TRBJ2-7; v_call: TRBV6-6; cdr3_length: 13; d_call: -; cdr3_aa: CASSYSTTYEQYF; cdr3_nt: TGTGCCAGCAGTTACTCGACGACCTACGAGCAGTACTTC
clone_size: -; j_call: TRBJ2-1; v_call: TRBV5-1; cdr3_length: 13; d_call: -; cdr3_aa: CASSLAVGNEQFF; cdr3_nt: TGCGCCAGCAGCTTGGCCGTGGGCAATGAGCAGTTCTTC
clone_size: -; j_call: TRBJ2-1; v_call: TRBV12-3/TRBV12-4; cdr3_length: 19; d_call: TRBD2; cdr3_aa: CAGSLRREREVSSYNEQFF; cdr3_nt: TGTGCCGGCAGTCTAAGGCGCGAGCGGGAGGTCAGCTCCTACAATGAGCAGTTCTTC
clone_size: -; j_call: TRBJ2-1; v_call: TRBV28; cdr3_length: 13; d_call: -; cdr3_aa: CASSPAGMLTEFF; cdr3_nt: TGTGCCAGCAGTCCTGCGGGAATGCTTACCGAGTTCTTC
clone_size: many; j_call: TRBJ1-6; v_call: TRBV12-3/TRBV12-4; cdr3_length: 15; d_call: -; cdr3_aa: CASSLMGSYNSPLHF; cdr3_nt: TGTGCCAGCAGTTTAATGGGCAGTTATAATTCACCCCTCCACTTT
clone_size: -; j_call: TRBJ2-1; v_call: TRBV9; cdr3_length: 15; d_call: -; cdr3_aa: CASSAGQGTYNEQFF; cdr3_nt: TGTGCCAGCAGTGCAGGGCAGGGTACCTACAATGAGCAGTTCTTC
clone_size: once; j_call: TRBJ1-1; v_call: TRBV5-1; cdr3_length: 13; d_call: -; cdr3_aa: CASSLAKKAEAFF; cdr3_nt: TGCGCCAGCAGCTTGGCCAAAAAAGCTGAAGCTTTCTTT
clone_size: few; j_call: TRBJ1-1; v_call: TRBV25-1; cdr3_length: 16; d_call: -; cdr3_aa: CASGQTLGADYTEAFF; cdr3_nt: TGTGCCAGCGGACAAACCCTGGGCGCCGACTACACTGAAGCTTTCTTT
clone_size: few; j_call: TRBJ1-5; v_call: TRBV4-1; cdr3_length: 13; d_call: -; cdr3_aa: CASSLRALQPQHF; cdr3_nt: TGCGCCAGCAGCCTTCGGGCACTTCAGCCCCAGCATTTT
clone_size: -; j_call: TRBJ2-5; v_call: TRBV6-6; cdr3_length: 16; d_call: -; cdr3_aa: CASSLDRRGYQETQYF; cdr3_nt: TGTGCCAGCAGCCTAGACAGGCGGGGGTACCAAGAGACCCAGTACTTC
clone_size: -; j_call: TRBJ2-1; v_call: TRBV10-3; cdr3_length: 12; d_call: -; cdr3_aa: CAIRGGFNEQFF; cdr3_nt: TGTGCCATCAGAGGAGGATTCAATGAGCAGTTCTTC
clone_size: -; j_call: TRBJ2-1; v_call: TRBV20-1; cdr3_length: 16; d_call: TRBD1; cdr3_aa: CSASGTGSMGYNEQFF; cdr3_nt: TGCAGTGCTTCCGGGACAGGGTCTATGGGATACAATGAGCAGTTCTTC
clone_size: -; j_call: TRBJ2-5; v_call: TRBV7-3; cdr3_length: 13; d_call: -; cdr3_aa: CASSQSTRETQYF; cdr3_nt: TGTGCCAGCAGCCAGTCAACCCGGGAGACCCAGTACTTC
clone_size: -; j_call: TRBJ2-7; v_call: TRBV12-3/TRBV12-4; cdr3_length: 14; d_call: TRBD1; cdr3_aa: CASSRDRTSYEQYF; cdr3_nt: TGTGCCAGCAGTCGGGACAGAACCTCCTACGAGCAGTACTTC
clone_size: -; j_call: TRBJ1-5; v_call: TRBV4-1; cdr3_length: 16; d_call: -; cdr3_aa: CASSQDQGIPEQPQHF; cdr3_nt: TGCGCCAGCAGCCAAGATCAGGGTATTCCAGAGCAGCCCCAGCATTTT
clone_size: -; j_call: TRBJ2-1; v_call: TRBV24-1; cdr3_length: 12; d_call: -; cdr3_aa: CATSDLGQDLFF; cdr3_nt: TGTGCCACCAGTGATTTGGGGCAGGACCTGTTCTTC
clone_size: -; j_call: TRBJ1-1; v_call: TRBV20-1; cdr3_length: 14; d_call: TRBD1; cdr3_aa: CTGTANIGDTEAFF; cdr3_nt: TGCACCGGGACAGCTAATATTGGGGACACTGAAGCTTTCTTT
clone_size: few; j_call: TRBJ2-1; v_call: TRBV11-2; cdr3_length: 20; d_call: TRBD2; cdr3_aa: CASSYALAGGTVAQLHEQFF; cdr3_nt: TGTGCCAGCTCCTACGCACTAGCGGGGGGCACAGTTGCCCAGCTGCACGAGCAGTTCTTC
clone_size: -; j_call: TRBJ2-7; v_call: TRBV10-3; cdr3_length: 14; d_call: TRBD1; cdr3_aa: CANSRGQGRNEQYF; cdr3_nt: TGTGCCAATAGCCGCGGACAGGGACGCAACGAGCAGTACTTC
clone_size: -; j_call: TRBJ2-3; v_call: TRBV4-1; cdr3_length: 19; d_call: TRBD2; cdr3_aa: CASSHRTSGGAFSTDTQYF; cdr3_nt: TGCGCCAGCAGCCACCGGACTAGCGGGGGGGCCTTTAGCACAGATACGCAGTATTTT
clone_size: few; j_call: TRBJ1-1; v_call: TRBV6-2/TRBV6-3; cdr3_length: 14; d_call: TRBD1; cdr3_aa: CASSYRQGYTEAFF; cdr3_nt: TGTGCCAGCAGTTACCGACAGGGCTACACTGAAGCTTTCTTT
clone_size: once; j_call: TRBJ2-3; v_call: TRBV20-1; cdr3_length: 15; d_call: -; cdr3_aa: CSALLSGTSTDTQYF; cdr3_nt: TGCAGTGCCCTCTTATCCGGGACTAGCACAGATACGCAGTATTTT
clone_size: -; j_call: TRBJ2-1; v_call: TRBV5-1; cdr3_length: 13; d_call: TRBD1; cdr3_aa: CASSSPGGNVQFF; cdr3_nt: TGCGCCAGCAGCTCCCCAGGGGGCAATGTGCAGTTCTTC
clone_size: few; j_call: TRBJ2-1; v_call: TRBV29-1; cdr3_length: 11; d_call: -; cdr3_aa: CSVDKDSEQFF; cdr3_nt: TGCAGCGTCGATAAAGACAGTGAGCAGTTCTTC
clone_size: -; j_call: TRBJ2-1; v_call: TRBV20-1; cdr3_length: 15; d_call: -; cdr3_aa: CSARPSTGRYNEQFF; cdr3_nt: TGCAGTGCGAGACCCTCGACAGGGAGGTACAATGAGCAGTTCTTC
clone_size: -; j_call: TRBJ2-7; v_call: TRBV10-3; cdr3_length: 14; d_call: -; cdr3_aa: CAISVLASAYEQYF; cdr3_nt: TGTGCCATCAGCGTCCTGGCCTCCGCCTACGAGCAGTACTTC
clone_size: -; j_call: TRBJ2-1; v_call: TRBV7-6; cdr3_length: 17; d_call: TRBD2; cdr3_aa: CASSLVLAGGRYNEQFF; cdr3_nt: TGTGCCAGCAGCTTAGTATTAGCGGGGGGGCGTTACAATGAGCAGTTCTTC
clone_size: -; j_call: TRBJ1-4; v_call: TRBV4-1; cdr3_length: 19; d_call: -; cdr3_aa: CASSPWGWGRQATNEKLFF; cdr3_nt: TGCGCCAGCAGCCCATGGGGCTGGGGGAGACAAGCAACTAATGAAAAACTGTTTTTT
clone_size: once; j_call: TRBJ1-5; v_call: TRBV20-1; cdr3_length: 17; d_call: TRBD1; cdr3_aa: CSATAGTGVYSNQPQHF; cdr3_nt: TGCAGTGCTACAGCCGGGACAGGAGTATATAGCAATCAGCCCCAGCATTTT
clone_size: -; j_call: TRBJ2-1; v_call: TRBV20-1; cdr3_length: 15; d_call: TRBD2; cdr3_aa: CSAPSGGSRYNEQFF; cdr3_nt: TGCAGTGCTCCTAGCGGGGGGTCAAGATACAATGAGCAGTTCTTC
clone_size: -; j_call: TRBJ2-5; v_call: TRBV20-1; cdr3_length: 14; d_call: TRBD2; cdr3_aa: CSAWTSGSGETQYF; cdr3_nt: TGCAGTGCTTGGACTAGCGGGAGTGGGGAGACCCAGTACTTC
clone_size: -; j_call: TRBJ2-5; v_call: TRBV9; cdr3_length: 17; d_call: -; cdr3_aa: CASSVSGGGGSQETQYF; cdr3_nt: TGTGCCAGCAGCGTAAGTGGAGGGGGCGGAAGCCAAGAGACCCAGTACTTC
clone_size: many; j_call: TRBJ2-7; v_call: TRBV2; cdr3_length: 15; d_call: -; cdr3_aa: CASSEALTQSYEQYF; cdr3_nt: TGTGCCAGCAGTGAAGCGCTTACACAGTCCTACGAGCAGTACTTC
clone_size: many; j_call: TRBJ1-5; v_call: TRBV28; cdr3_length: 16; d_call: TRBD1; cdr3_aa: CASSSRENRGLQPQHF; cdr3_nt: TGTGCCAGCAGTTCCAGAGAGAACAGGGGTCTCCAGCCCCAGCATTTT
clone_size: many; j_call: TRBJ2-1; v_call: TRBV4-2; cdr3_length: 13; d_call: -; cdr3_aa: CASSQDGGSEQFF; cdr3_nt: TGTGCCAGCAGCCAAGATGGGGGCAGTGAGCAGTTCTTC
clone_size: -; j_call: TRBJ2-5; v_call: TRBV20-1; cdr3_length: 12; d_call: -; cdr3_aa: CSAGDPEETQYF; cdr3_nt: TGCAGTGCTGGAGATCCCGAAGAGACCCAGTACTTC
clone_size: few; j_call: TRBJ2-4; v_call: TRBV27; cdr3_length: 14; d_call: -; cdr3_aa: CASSLTGLDSPGYF; cdr3_nt: TGTGCCAGCAGTCTTACCGGTTTGGACAGCCCCGGGTACTTC
clone_size: many; j_call: TRBJ2-3; v_call: TRBV29-1; cdr3_length: 14; d_call: -; cdr3_aa: CSVRQTSGTDTQYF; cdr3_nt: TGCAGCGTTAGACAGACCTCGGGCACAGATACGCAGTATTTT
clone_size: few; j_call: TRBJ1-2; v_call: TRBV29-1; cdr3_length: 12; d_call: -; cdr3_aa: CSASRTGLGYTF; cdr3_nt: TGCAGCGCCTCGCGTACAGGGCTTGGCTACACCTTC
clone_size: -; j_call: TRBJ2-7; v_call: TRBV28; cdr3_length: 14; d_call: -; cdr3_aa: CASSLHRSRYEQYF; cdr3_nt: TGTGCCAGCAGTCTCCACAGATCCCGCTACGAGCAGTACTTC
clone_size: -; j_call: TRBJ1-1; v_call: TRBV3-1; cdr3_length: 12; d_call: TRBD1; cdr3_aa: CASGDRETEAFF; cdr3_nt: TGTGCCAGCGGTGACAGGGAGACTGAAGCTTTCTTT
clone_size: many; j_call: TRBJ2-3; v_call: TRBV12-3/TRBV12-4; cdr3_length: 14; d_call: -; cdr3_aa: CASSLGAGTDTQYF; cdr3_nt: TGTGCCAGCAGTTTAGGAGCGGGCACAGATACGCAGTATTTT
clone_size: -; j_call: TRBJ2-5; v_call: TRBV3-1; cdr3_length: 16; d_call: TRBD1; cdr3_aa: CASSHLGQGARKTQYF; cdr3_nt: TGTGCCAGCAGCCACCTAGGACAGGGGGCGAGGAAGACCCAGTACTTC
clone_size: few; j_call: TRBJ2-5; v_call: TRBV5-1; cdr3_length: 15; d_call: -; cdr3_aa: CASSDRVLFAETQYF; cdr3_nt: TGCGCCAGCAGCGATAGGGTATTATTCGCGGAGACCCAGTACTTC
clone_size: -; j_call: TRBJ1-5; v_call: TRBV12-3/TRBV12-4; cdr3_length: 14; d_call: -; cdr3_aa: CASSPAQGNQPQHF; cdr3_nt: TGTGCCAGCAGCCCGGCACAGGGCAATCAGCCCCAGCATTTT
clone_size: -; j_call: TRBJ2-1; v_call: TRBV28; cdr3_length: 14; d_call: TRBD1; cdr3_aa: CASSHKRQGYEQFF; cdr3_nt: TGTGCCAGCAGCCATAAAAGACAGGGCTATGAGCAGTTCTTC
clone_size: -; j_call: TRBJ2-7; v_call: TRBV9; cdr3_length: 15; d_call: -; cdr3_aa: CASSVIADAAYEQYF; cdr3_nt: TGTGCCAGCAGCGTAATAGCAGACGCCGCTTACGAGCAGTACTTC
clone_size: -; j_call: TRBJ1-4; v_call: TRBV7-9; cdr3_length: 20; d_call: TRBD1; cdr3_aa: CASSQEDREDARRYNEKLFF; cdr3_nt: TGTGCCAGCAGCCAAGAGGACAGGGAGGATGCCCGCAGGTATAATGAAAAACTGTTTTTT
clone_size: -; j_call: TRBJ1-5; v_call: TRBV28; cdr3_length: 14; d_call: -; cdr3_aa: CASRRGERNQPQHF; cdr3_nt: TGTGCCAGCAGGAGGGGTGAGCGCAATCAGCCCCAGCATTTT
clone_size: -; j_call: TRBJ2-7; v_call: TRBV28; cdr3_length: 15; d_call: -; cdr3_aa: CASGIGRITGYEQYF; cdr3_nt: TGTGCCAGCGGGATTGGACGGATTACAGGCTACGAGCAGTACTTC